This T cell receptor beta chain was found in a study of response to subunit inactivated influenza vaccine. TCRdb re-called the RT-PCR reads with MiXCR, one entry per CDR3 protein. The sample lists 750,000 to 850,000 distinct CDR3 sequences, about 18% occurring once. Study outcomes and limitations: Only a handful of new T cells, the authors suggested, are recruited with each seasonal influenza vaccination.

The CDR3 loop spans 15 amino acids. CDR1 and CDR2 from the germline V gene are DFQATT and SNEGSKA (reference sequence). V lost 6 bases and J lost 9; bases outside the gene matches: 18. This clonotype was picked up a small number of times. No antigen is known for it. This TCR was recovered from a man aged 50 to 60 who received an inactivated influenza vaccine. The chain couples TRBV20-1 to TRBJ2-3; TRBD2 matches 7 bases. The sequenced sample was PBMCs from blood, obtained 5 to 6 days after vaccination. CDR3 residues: CSAKGLAVSTRTQYF. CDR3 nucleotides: TGCAGTGCCAAAGGGCTAGCGGTCAGCACGAGGACGCAGTATTTT.